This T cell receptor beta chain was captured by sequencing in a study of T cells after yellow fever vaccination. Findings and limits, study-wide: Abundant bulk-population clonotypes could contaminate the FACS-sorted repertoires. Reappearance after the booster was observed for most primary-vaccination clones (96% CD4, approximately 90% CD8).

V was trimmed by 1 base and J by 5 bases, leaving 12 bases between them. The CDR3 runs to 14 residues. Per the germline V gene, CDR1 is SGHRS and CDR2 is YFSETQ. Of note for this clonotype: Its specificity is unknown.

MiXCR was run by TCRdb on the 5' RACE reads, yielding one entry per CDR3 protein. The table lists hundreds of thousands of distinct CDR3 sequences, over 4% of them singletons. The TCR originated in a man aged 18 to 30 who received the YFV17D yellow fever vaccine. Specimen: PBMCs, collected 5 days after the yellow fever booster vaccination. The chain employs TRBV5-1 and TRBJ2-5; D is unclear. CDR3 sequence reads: CASSLFSSSETQYF. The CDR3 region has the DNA TGCGCCAGCAGCTTGTTTAGTTCCAGTGAGACCCAGTACTTC.